The T cell receptor beta chain under discussion was sequenced for a study of blood T cell repertoires in COVID-19. Study overall: COVID-19 samples collected from the United States, Italy and Spain covered acute and convalescent phases. T cells, B-cell-depleted T cells, or PBMCs supplied cDNA or gDNA.

Trimming took 1 base from V and 6 from J; bases not matched to a gene: 2. Germline V gene sequence: CDR1 SGHRS, CDR2 YFSETQ. The CDR3 is 13 amino acids. TCRdb's table, derived via immunoSEQ multiplex PCR, lists solely in-frame clones and lacks some. The profile covers around 300,000 clones, with more than 75% appearing a single time and under 5.5% taken by the ten largest. Participant age was 18 to 89 years, and participants resided in 25 or so US areas. Participant reports of clinical history set cohort assignment. This chain connects TRBV5-1 to TRBJ1-1; TRBD1 matches 8 bases. The sequencing sample was made of PBMCs or T cells enriched from blood (not recorded which). The receptor was isolated from a woman aged 30 to 39 who had recovered from COVID-19. The CDR3 spells CASSLNRGSEAFF. The DNA of the CDR3 is TGCGCCAGCAGCTTGAACAGGGGGTCTGAAGCTTTCTTT. Full variable domain (outside the CDR3, taken from reference TRBV5-1 and TRBJ1-1): KAGVTQTPRYLIKTRGQQVTLSCSPISGHRSVSWYQQTPGQGLQFLFEYFSETQRNKGNFPGRFSGRQFSNSRSEMNVSTLELGDSALYLCASSLNRGSEAFFGQGTRLTVV.